This T cell receptor beta chain is drawn from a study of blood T cell repertoires in COVID-19. Study as a whole: COVID-19 samples collected from the United States, Italy and Spain covered acute and convalescent phases. T cells, B-cell-depleted T cells, or PBMCs provided the cDNA or gDNA that served as material.

Sequencing was performed with immunoSEQ multiplex PCR; in TCRdb, only in-frame clones are kept and a portion is missing. The sample has over 120,000 clones, roughly four fifths seen once. In germline, CDR1 is GTSNPN, CDR2 SVGIG (reference sequence). V was clipped by 5 bases and J by 7 bases; unmatched bases: 3. This CDR3 is 11 amino acids long. This clone was seen just once. This sequence was found in a woman at least 80 years old with active or convalescent COVID-19. The sequenced material came from peripheral blood. J is TRBJ1-2 and V is TRBV30; TRBD1 aligns across 8 bases. As DNA, the CDR3 is TGTGCCTGGGCCAGGGGGCTTGGCTACACCTTC. This translates into CAWARGLGYTF.